These 26 T cell receptor beta chains were all obtained from the same sample, sequenced in a study of T cell clonality in common variable immunodeficiency. TCRdb's copy holds only in-frame clones and misses some; the assay was immunoSEQ multiplex PCR. The sample contains tens of thousands of clones, none occurring once; about 5.7% lies in the top ten. Sequenced input: peripheral blood mononuclear cells. The source of these receptors is a person aged 18 to 75 in good health.

For this clone: The CDR3 extends 3 residues past the end of the read, so its final part is completed from the germline J gene. The V call is TRBV7-9, the J call TRBJ2-7; 15 positions agree with TRBD2. V shed 5 bases, J shed 6 bases, and the junction held 2 bases outside the gene matches. CDR3 length: 14 amino acids. Germline-derived CDR1 and CDR2 are SEHNR and FQNEAQ (reference sequence). CDR3 DNA, as far as it was read: TGTGCCAGCAGCCAGGGACTAGCGGGAGGCGAG. As protein: CASSQGLAGGE. The CDR3, in full, reads CASSQGLAGGEQYF.

This clone has a handful of counts. The read gets to within 3 residues of the CDR3 end, and the germline J gene fills in the rest. The J gene is TRBJ2-7, the V gene TRBV5-5, with D maybe TRBD1 (6 bases). The germline V gene has CDR1 SGHKS and CDR2 YYEKEE (reference sequence). This CDR3 comprises 12 residues. V shed 8 bases and J shed 2 bases, with 11 bases lying between them. The CDR3 DNA, read in part, is TGTGCCAGTAAACAGGGAACCTACGAG. As protein: CASKQGTYE. The entire CDR3 reads CASKQGTYEQYF.

This clone was found a few times. The read comes to an end 3 residues before the CDR3 does, leaving the germline J gene to fill in the end. The chain recombines TRBV2 with TRBJ1-5; no clear D. Per germline, CDR1 SNHLY and CDR2 FYNNEI. The CDR3 runs 15 residues. Trimming removed 2 bases from V and 0 bases from J, with 8 bases in between. CDR3 DNA, as far as it was read: TGTGCCAGCAGTGAATGGTCACTTAGCAATCAGCCC. Its protein is CASSEWSLSNQP. The whole CDR3 region reads CASSEWSLSNQPQHF.

Ten or more counts support this clone. The read stops 3 residues short of the end of the CDR3; the missing end is completed from the germline J gene. V usage is TRBV7-2 and J usage is TRBJ2-3, with D maybe TRBD1 (6 bases). V gave up 0 bases and J gave up 1 base, with 8 bases separating them. This CDR3 spans 15 amino acids. From germline, CDR1 is SGHTA and CDR2 FQGNSA. The CDR3 DNA, read in part, is TGTGCCAGCAGCTTAGCGGGGGCGGGCACAGATACG. The encoded protein is CASSLAGAGTDT. The CDR3 in its entirety is CASSLAGAGTDTQYF.

This clone was counted ten times or more. The read terminates 3 residues ahead of where the CDR3 ends, so the germline J gene completes it. The chain links TRBV7-2 to TRBJ2-3, with 7 bases matching TRBD2. J lost 2 bases, V lost 5 bases, and 4 bases had no gene match. Germline values: CDR1 SGHTA, CDR2 FQGNSA. This CDR3 is built from 14 residues. CDR3 DNA, as far as it was read: TGTGCCAGCAGCCATCAGCGGGACACAGATACG. This sequence encodes CASSHQRDTDT. From start to end, the CDR3 is CASSHQRDTDTQYF.

This clone was recorded many times. The read halts 3 residues ahead of the CDR3 end, with the missing end drawn from the germline J gene. The chain combines TRBV19 with TRBJ2-2; D might be TRBD2 (6 bases). The ends were cut back, 6 bases at V and 7 bases at J, with 12 bases in the middle. Germline V CDR1 and CDR2: LNHDA, SQIVND (reference sequence). The CDR3 length is 13 residues. The CDR3 DNA, read in part, is TGTGCCAGTAGCCGGACTAAATTCGGGGAG. Encoded protein: CASSRTKFGE. The complete CDR3 sequence is CASSRTKFGELFF.

This clone showed up many times. The CDR3 end falls 3 residues outside the read, so it is completed with the germline J gene. The V call is TRBV11-3, the J call TRBJ1-1, with unresolved D. CDR1 and CDR2 (germline): SGHNT, YENEEA. The CDR3 is made up of 13 amino acids. Trimming took 0 bases from V and 5 from J, leaving 7 bases between them. CDR3 DNA, as far as it was read: TGTGCCAGCAGCTTAGATCCGGGGACTGAA. Protein sequence: CASSLDPGTE. The full CDR3 sequence reads CASSLDPGTEAFF.

The table lists this clone with many counts. The read terminates 3 residues ahead of where the CDR3 ends, so the germline J gene completes it. J is TRBJ1-5 and V is TRBV6-2 or TRBV6-3; 8 bases align to TRBD1. V was clipped by 1 base and J by 5 bases; unmatched bases: 7. This CDR3 comprises 16 residues. Germline CDR1 is MNHEY and CDR2 is SVGEGT. The CDR3 is CASSYWGQVDYQPQHF. CDR3 bases read: TGTGCCAGCAGTTACTGGGGACAGGTGGATTATCAGCCC.

This clone has ten or more counts. The read falls 3 residues short of the CDR3 end, and the missing part is taken from the germline J gene. The genes are TRBV5-1 and TRBJ2-3; 7 bases are a match to TRBD1. Germline loops: CDR1 SGHRS, CDR2 YFSETQ. V shed 7 bases and J 3 bases; nucleotides not matched to a gene: 5. The CDR3 is made up of 13 amino acids. CDR3 bases read: TGCGCCAGCCAAGAGGGGGCTACAGATACG. As protein: CASQEGATDT. The complete CDR3 reads CASQEGATDTQYF.

Comments on this clone: The DNA ends 3 residues before the CDR3 does, and the rest of the CDR3 is filled in from the germline J gene. The genes are TRBV6-2 or TRBV6-3 and TRBJ2-1; 12 bases fit TRBD2. With V trimmed by 6 bases and J by 5 bases, 8 bases remained unmatched. CDR1 is MNHEY and CDR2 is SVGEGT in the germline V gene. The CDR3 runs 16 residues. CDR3 residues: CASRLIGLAGNNEQFF. The part of the CDR3 DNA that was read is TGTGCCAGCAGATTGATAGGACTAGCGGGGAACAATGAG.

In its sample, this clone was seen a few times. The CDR3 end lies 3 residues beyond the end of the read and is filled in from the germline J gene. The chain couples TRBV19 to TRBJ2-1; 8 nucleotides line up with TRBD2. V dropped 6 bases and J dropped 0; count of bases not matched to a gene: 4. Germline CDR1 and CDR2: LNHDA and SQIVND (reference sequence). CDR3 length equals 15 residues. Partial CDR3 DNA: TGTGCCAGTAGAGCGAGCGGGAGCTCCTACAATGAG. Translated, it gives CASRASGSSYNE. The entire CDR3 protein is CASRASGSSYNEQFF.

This clone was counted ten times or more. The read comes to an end 3 residues before the CDR3 does, leaving the germline J gene to fill in the end. This chain joins TRBV7-9 and TRBJ1-4, with TRBD1 identical over 8 bases. The CDR3 runs to 14 residues. CDR1 is SEHNR and CDR2 is FQNEAQ in the germline V gene (reference sequence). The trim removed 6 bases at V and 8 bases at J, leaving 8 bases unmatched. The DNA read from the CDR3 is TGTGCCAGCAGGGAGACAGGGGAAGAGGAAAAA. It is translated as CASRETGEEEK. The full CDR3 reads CASRETGEEEKLFF.

This clone has at least ten counts. The CDR3 bases that were read are TGTGCCAGCAGCCCGGGACTAGCGGGATCTTCGACCTACGAG. It is translated as CASSPGLAGSSTYE. From start to end, the CDR3 is CASSPGLAGSSTYEQYF. V and J are TRBV4-2 and TRBJ2-7; 13 positions agree with TRBD2. The read ends 3 residues before the CDR3 terminus; that terminus is restored from the germline J gene. Per the germline V gene, CDR1 is LGHNA and CDR2 is YNFKEQ. V shed 4 bases, J shed 2 bases, and the junction held 8 bases outside the gene matches. The CDR3 consists of 17 residues.

With regard to this clone: The DNA ends 3 residues before the CDR3 does, and the rest of the CDR3 is filled in from the germline J gene. This sequence joins TRBV11-3 and TRBJ2-3, with a possible D match to TRBD1 (5 bases). Germline V gives CDR1 SGHNT, CDR2 YENEEA. CDR3 size: 15 residues. V was cut by 5 bases and J by 1 base, with 13 bases left in between. CDR3 bases read: TGTGCCAGCAGCCGCCAGGGTGAAGGCACAGATACG. Protein product: CASSRQGEGTDT. The entire CDR3 protein reads CASSRQGEGTDTQYF.

Ten or more counts support this clone. Read sequence stops 3 residues before the CDR3 end, and the germline J gene provides the missing end. The V gene is TRBV10-3, the J gene TRBJ2-7; 8 nucleotides line up with TRBD1. There are 14 residues in the CDR3. Trimming removed 2 bases from V and 5 bases from J; junction bases left unmatched: 5. Germline-derived CDR1 and CDR2 are ENHRY and SYGVKD. CDR3 in amino acids: CAISELGQGHEQYF. The sequenced part of the CDR3 DNA is TGTGCCATCAGTGAGCTAGGACAGGGTCACGAG.

This clone was detected only a few times. Sequencing ends 3 residues short of the CDR3 end; the germline J gene provides the rest. The V gene is TRBV11-1, the J gene TRBJ2-7, with TRBD1 matching over 8 bases. Unmatched junction bases numbered 5, after V lost 5 bases and J lost 2 bases. Germline CDR1 and CDR2: SGHAT and FQDESV (reference sequence). The CDR3 runs 14 residues. The CDR3: CASSRDRLTYEQYF. The CDR3 DNA, read in part, is TGTGCCAGCAGCCGGGACAGGCTGACCTACGAG.

In this sample, this clone turned up many times. CDR3 region: CASSRQEPSYEQYF. The sequenced CDR3 bases are TGTGCCAGCAGCAGACAGGAACCCTCCTACGAG. The chain combines TRBV5-5 with TRBJ2-7; maybe TRBD1 (6 bases). The sequenced fragment ends 3 residues before the CDR3 boundary, so the rest is inferred from the germline J gene. The CDR3 has 14 residues. Germline values: CDR1 SGHKS, CDR2 YYEKEE (reference sequence). Trimming took 4 bases from V and 0 from J, leaving 11 bases between them.

This clone was seen ten or more times. Read data end 3 residues before the CDR3 end; the end is taken from the germline J gene. The V call is TRBV18, the J call TRBJ2-2; D is perhaps TRBD1 (6 bases). Germline V gives CDR1 KGHSH, CDR2 LQKENI. This CDR3 region has 16 residues. Trimming removed 3 bases from V and 1 base from J, with 12 bases in between. Incomplete CDR3 DNA: TGTGCCAGCTCACCCCAGGGACATCAGAACACCGGGGAG. Amino acids: CASSPQGHQNTGE. The entire CDR3 is CASSPQGHQNTGELFF.

This clone occurred many times. With the read ending 3 residues before the CDR3 end, the germline J gene is used to fill in that end. The chain has TRBV20-1 and TRBJ2-1; D remains unclear. There are 15 residues in the CDR3. Trimming took 0 bases from V and 0 from J, leaving 9 bases between them. Per the germline V gene, CDR1 is DFQATT and CDR2 is SNEGSKA (reference sequence). The CDR3 sequence: CSARDTAASYNEQFF. The DNA read from the CDR3 is TGCAGTGCTAGAGATACCGCGGCCTCCTACAATGAG.

This clone was counted ten times or more. The sequence runs out 3 residues before the end of the CDR3; the remainder is reconstructed from the germline J gene. The same CDR3 arises from other DNA sequences in this sample as well. The gene calls are TRBV19 and TRBJ2-2, with 7 bases lining up with TRBD1. CDR1 and CDR2 from the germline V gene are LNHDA and SQIVND (reference sequence). Germline trimming cut 4 bases from V and 5 bases from J; bases unmatched to any gene: 4. The CDR3 runs to 14 residues. This CDR3 reads CASSKGQRTGELFF. The CDR3 bases that were read are TGTGCCAGTAGTAAGGGACAGCGAACCGGGGAG. Together with reference TRBV19 and TRBJ2-2, the CDR3 gives the full variable domain: DGGITQSPKYLFRKEGQNVTLSCEQNLNHDAMYWYRQDPGQGLRLIYYSQIVNDFQKGDIAEGYSVSREKKESFPLTVTSAQKNPTAFYLCASSKGQRTGELFFGEGSRLTVL.

The table lists this clone with many counts. The CDR3 goes on 3 residues after the read ends, and that part is filled in from the germline J gene. This chain joins TRBV4-2 and TRBJ1-4; possible D gene TRBD1, 5 bases. The CDR3 contains 15 residues. V was trimmed by 2 bases and J by 2 bases, leaving 9 bases between them. Looked up from germline, CDR1 is LGHNA and CDR2 is YNFKEQ. CDR3 DNA (partial): TGTGCCAGCAGCCAAACAGGAGGGACTAATGAAAAA. Translation gives CASSQTGGTNEK. The full CDR3 protein is CASSQTGGTNEKLFF.

This clone was counted at least ten times. The read terminates 3 residues ahead of where the CDR3 ends, so the germline J gene completes it. The rearrangement joins TRBV20-1 to TRBJ2-1, with 7 bases that match TRBD1. The CDR3 covers 15 residues. CDR1 and CDR2 (germline): DFQATT, SNEGSKA (reference sequence). The V and J ends lost 3 bases and 4 bases, in that order; junction bases with no gene match: 9. The covered CDR3 bases are TGCAGTGCTAGGAAGGGACAGTCTGCATACAATGAG. Protein sequence: CSARKGQSAYNE. The entire CDR3 reads CSARKGQSAYNEQFF.

This clone was counted many times. Read sequence stops 3 residues before the CDR3 end, and the germline J gene provides the missing end. V is TRBV5-1 and J is TRBJ2-3; possible D gene TRBD1, 6 bases. The CDR3 has 15 residues. Trimming cost V 4 bases and J 2 bases, with 14 bases left between them. Germline V gene lookup returns CDR1 SGHRS and CDR2 YFSETQ. The CDR3 sequence: CASSPLQGPTDTQYF. The sequenced CDR3 bases are TGCGCCAGCAGCCCACTACAGGGCCCCACAGATACG. Full variable domain (missing parts from reference TRBV5-1 and TRBJ2-3): KAGVTQTPRYLIKTRGQQVTLSCSPISGHRSVSWYQQTPGQGLQFLFEYFSETQRNKGNFPGRFSGRQFSNSRSEMNVSTLELGDSALYLCASSPLQGPTDTQYFGPGTRLTVL.

In its sample, this clone was seen many times. The read terminates 3 residues before the CDR3 end, so the remaining end is supplied by the germline J gene. The rearrangement links TRBV5-1 to TRBJ2-3, with unresolved D. Germline lookup yields CDR1 SGHRS and CDR2 YFSETQ. V lost 4 bases, J lost 1 base, and 10 bases lay in between. This CDR3 region has 14 residues. The DNA read from the CDR3 is TGCGCCAGCAGCCTATTAAGCGGCACAGATACG. Translation gives CASSLLSGTDT. The CDR3 as a whole reads CASSLLSGTDTQYF.

This clone occurred many times. The sequence runs out 3 residues before the end of the CDR3; the remainder is reconstructed from the germline J gene. The V call is TRBV4-1, the J call TRBJ1-1; 8 bases map to TRBD1. Looked up from germline, CDR1 is MGHRA and CDR2 is YSYEKL. V shed 8 bases, J shed 3 bases, and the junction held 5 bases outside the gene matches. The CDR3 spans 13 residues. The DNA read from the CDR3 is TGCGCCAGCCGACAGGGGCTCGACACTGAA. Translating it yields CASRQGLDTE. The whole CDR3 reads CASRQGLDTEAFF.

At least ten counts were recorded for this clone. The read stops 3 residues short of the end of the CDR3; the missing end is completed from the germline J gene. The J gene is TRBJ1-4, the V gene TRBV30; 10 positions agree with TRBD1. CDR1 is GTSNPN and CDR2 is SVGIG in the germline V gene (reference sequence). The CDR3 covers 16 residues. V dropped 1 base and J dropped 8; count of bases not matched to a gene: 10. CDR3 region: CAWSEDRGWAGEKLFF. The CDR3 DNA, read in part, is TGTGCCTGGAGTGAGGACAGGGGGTGGGCAGGAGAAAAA.